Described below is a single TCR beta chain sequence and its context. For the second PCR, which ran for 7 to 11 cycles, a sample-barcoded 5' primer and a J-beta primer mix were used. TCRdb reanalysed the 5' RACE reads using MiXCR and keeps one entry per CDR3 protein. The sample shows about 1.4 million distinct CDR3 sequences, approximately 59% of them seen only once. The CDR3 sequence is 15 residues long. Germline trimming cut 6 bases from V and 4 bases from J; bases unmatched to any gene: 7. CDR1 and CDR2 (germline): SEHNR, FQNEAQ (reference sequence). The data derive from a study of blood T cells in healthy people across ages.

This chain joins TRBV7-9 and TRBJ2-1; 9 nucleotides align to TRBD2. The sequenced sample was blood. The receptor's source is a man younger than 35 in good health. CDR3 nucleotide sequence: TGTGCCAGCAGATCAGAGCTAGCGGGATACAATGAGCAGTTCTTC. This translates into CASRSELAGYNEQFF.